This T cell receptor (beta chain) was retrieved from a study of blood T cell repertoires in COVID-19. Germline V gene lookup returns CDR1 MNHEY and CDR2 SVGEGT. V trimming: 4 bases; J trimming: 3 bases; junction bases outside the gene matches: 14. The CDR3 has 17 amino acids. The data were produced by immunoSEQ multiplex PCR, yet TCRdb's version contains in-frame clones alone and is incomplete. In the table there are 90,000 to 100,000 clones, approximately 86% of which are singletons. The origin of this receptor is a man at least 80 years old with acute or convalescent COVID-19. The rearrangement joins TRBV6-2 or TRBV6-3 to TRBJ2-7, with 8 bases matching TRBD2. The source material was peripheral blood. The CDR3 is CASSFSESGSYLYEQYF. CDR3 nucleotides: TGTGCCAGCAGTTTTTCAGAGAGCGGGAGTTACCTCTACGAGCAGTACTTC.